This TCR beta chain was documented in a study of T cells in tumors after PD-1 blockade. About the study: No patient had prior checkpoint blockade, systemic immunosuppression, or radiotherapy within 4 weeks. Daily vismodegib 150 mg continued in a subset of anti-PD-1-treated patients. Study-level findings and limits: Peripheral recruitment is suggested, as some novel exhausted tumor clones were in pre-treatment blood.

Sequenced by immunoSEQ multiplex PCR; TCRdb stores in-frame clones only, minus some. The profile shows around 21,000 clones, roughly 80% of them singletons. In the case of this clone: Its cognate antigen is unknown.

Germline V gene data show CDR1 as MGHRA and CDR2 as YSYEKL. CDR3 length equals 14 residues. Trimming stripped 4 bases from V and 1 base from J, with 10 bases between. The starting material was PBMCs, obtained after anti-PD-1 therapy. The source is a human donor with advanced basal cell or squamous cell carcinoma (not recorded which). The chain links TRBV4-1 to TRBJ1-1; D is undetermined. The CDR3 protein is CASSPRTGNTEAFF. For the CDR3, the DNA is TGCGCCAGCAGCCCGAGAACGGGGAACACTGAAGCTTTCTTT.